This note documents a single T cell receptor (beta chain) sequence. The entry originates in a study of blood T cell repertoires in COVID-19. Study as a whole: Samples representing acute and convalescent COVID-19 were sourced from the United States, Italy and Spain. Sources were T cells, B-cell-depleted T cells, or PBMCs; the material itself was cDNA or gDNA.

This CDR3 has 13 residues. CDR1 MGHRA and CDR2 YSYEKL come from the germline V gene. V lost 5 bases, J lost 2 bases, and 8 bases lay in between. In the source study's methods: Reference gene primer amplification gave estimated nucleated cell counts. Generated by immunoSEQ multiplex PCR, the TCRdb table keeps only in-frame clones and is missing some. V and J calls and clone size are those listed in that table; D and trimming were worked out from the DNA. The table records over 50,000 clones, just under 85% of them present only once. The sequence was collected from a human donor in a cohort sampled during active COVID-19. The genes are TRBV4-1 and TRBJ2-3; tentative D call: TRBD2 (5 bases). The source material was peripheral blood. For the CDR3, the DNA is TGCGCCAGCAGCGGACTTTTCACAGATACGCAGTATTTT. It specifies CASSGLFTDTQYF.